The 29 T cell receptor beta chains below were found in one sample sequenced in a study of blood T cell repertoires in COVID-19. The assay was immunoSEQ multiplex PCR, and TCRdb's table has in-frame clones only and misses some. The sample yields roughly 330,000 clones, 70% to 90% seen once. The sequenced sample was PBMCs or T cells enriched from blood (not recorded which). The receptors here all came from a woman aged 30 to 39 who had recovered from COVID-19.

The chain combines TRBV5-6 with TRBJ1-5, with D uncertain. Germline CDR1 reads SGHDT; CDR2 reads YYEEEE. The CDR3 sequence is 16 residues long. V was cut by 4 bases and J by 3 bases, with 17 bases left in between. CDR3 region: CASSLAGLTDNQPQHF. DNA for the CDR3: TGTGCCAGCAGCCTAGCAGGTCTTACCGACAATCAGCCCCAGCATTTT. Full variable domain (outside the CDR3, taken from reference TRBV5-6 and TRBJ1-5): DAGVTQSPTHLIKTRGQQVTLRCSPKSGHDTVSWYQQALGQGPQFIFQYYEEEERQRGNFPDRFSGHQFPNYSSELNVNALLLGDSALYLCASSLAGLTDNQPQHFGDGTRLSIL.

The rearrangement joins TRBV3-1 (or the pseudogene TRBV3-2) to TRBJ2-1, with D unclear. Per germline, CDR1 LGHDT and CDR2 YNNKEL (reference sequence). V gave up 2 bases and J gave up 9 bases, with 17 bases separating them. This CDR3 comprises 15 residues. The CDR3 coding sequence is TGTGCCAGCAGCCAAAGACACGTCCCCCAAGTTGAGCAGTTCTTC. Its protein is CASSQRHVPQVEQFF.

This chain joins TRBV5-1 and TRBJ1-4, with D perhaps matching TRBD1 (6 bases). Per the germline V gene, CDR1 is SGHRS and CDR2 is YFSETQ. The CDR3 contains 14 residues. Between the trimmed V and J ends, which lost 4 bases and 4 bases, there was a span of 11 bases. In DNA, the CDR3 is TGCGCCAGCAGCGGGGGACAACTTAATGAAAAACTGTTTTTT. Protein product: CASSGGQLNEKLFF.

The CDR3 reads CANRQGHGELFF. Written as DNA, the CDR3 is TGTGCCAACAGACAGGGTCACGGGGAGCTGTTTTTT. This chain joins TRBV27 and TRBJ2-2; 7 bases agree with TRBD1. The CDR3 contains 12 residues. V lost 10 bases, J lost 7 bases, and 6 bases stayed unmatched. From germline, CDR1 is MNHEY and CDR2 SMNVEV (reference sequence).

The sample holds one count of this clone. The CDR3 DNA follows: TGTGCCAGCCGGGCGGGGGGCCACACCGGGGAGCTGTTTTTT. Protein sequence: CASRAGGHTGELFF. This rearrangement joins TRBV7-2 to TRBJ2-2, with 8 bases aligning to TRBD2. The CDR3 extends over 14 amino acids. Germline assignment: CDR1 SGHTA and CDR2 FQGNSA. V lost 8 bases to trimming and J lost 3 bases; unmatched junction nucleotides: 5.

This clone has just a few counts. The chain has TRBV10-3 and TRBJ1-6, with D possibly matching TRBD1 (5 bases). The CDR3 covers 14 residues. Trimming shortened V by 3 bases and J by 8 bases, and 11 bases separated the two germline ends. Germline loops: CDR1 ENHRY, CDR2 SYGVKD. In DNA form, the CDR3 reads TGTGCCATCAGTGACAGGGTAATGGATTCACCCCTCCACTTT. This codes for CAISDRVMDSPLHF.

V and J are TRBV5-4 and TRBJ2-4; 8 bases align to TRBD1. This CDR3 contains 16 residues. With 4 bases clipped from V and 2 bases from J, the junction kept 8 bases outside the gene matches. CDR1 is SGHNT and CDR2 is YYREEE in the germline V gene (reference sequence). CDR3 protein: CASSRDGTGSKNIQYF. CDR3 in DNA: TGTGCCAGCAGCCGGGACGGGACAGGCTCCAAAAACATTCAGTACTTC.

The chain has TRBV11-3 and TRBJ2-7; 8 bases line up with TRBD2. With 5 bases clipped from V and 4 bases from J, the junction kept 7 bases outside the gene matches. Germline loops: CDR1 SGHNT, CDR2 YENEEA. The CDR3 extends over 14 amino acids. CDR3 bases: TGTGCCAGCAGCCCGGGAGGGGGACGGTACGAGCAGTACTTC. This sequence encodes CASSPGGGRYEQYF.

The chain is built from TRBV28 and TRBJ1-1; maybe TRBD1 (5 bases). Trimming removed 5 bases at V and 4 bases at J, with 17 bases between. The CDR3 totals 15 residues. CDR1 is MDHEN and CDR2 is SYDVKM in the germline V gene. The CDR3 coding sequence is TGTGCCAGCAGTCCCCCCGGGGGGTTGGTCACTGAAGCTTTCTTT. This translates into CASSPPGGLVTEAFF.

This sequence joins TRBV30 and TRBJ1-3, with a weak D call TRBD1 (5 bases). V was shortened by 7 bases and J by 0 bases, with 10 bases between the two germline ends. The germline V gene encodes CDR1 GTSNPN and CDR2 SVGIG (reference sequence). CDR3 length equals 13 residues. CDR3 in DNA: TGTGCCTCCCGGGGGTCCTCTGGAAACACCATATATTTT. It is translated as CASRGSSGNTIYF.

CDR3 nucleotides: TGTGCCAGCAGCCTAAAAGTTAGGGGGCCCGGCGCCGAGCAGTACTTC. Its protein product is CASSLKVRGPGAEQYF. The genes are TRBV7-6 and TRBJ2-7, with 7 bases aligning to TRBD1. The CDR3 totals 16 residues. Germline CDR1 and CDR2: SGHVS and FNYEAQ. The J segment lost 6 bases and the V segment lost 5 bases, leaving 16 bases of the junction unmatched.

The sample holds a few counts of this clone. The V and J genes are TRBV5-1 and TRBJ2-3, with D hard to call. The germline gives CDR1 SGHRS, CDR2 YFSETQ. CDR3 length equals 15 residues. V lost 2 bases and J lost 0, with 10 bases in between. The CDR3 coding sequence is TGCGCCAGCAGCTTAACCAGGCTCAGCACAGATACGCAGTATTTT. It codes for CASSLTRLSTDTQYF.

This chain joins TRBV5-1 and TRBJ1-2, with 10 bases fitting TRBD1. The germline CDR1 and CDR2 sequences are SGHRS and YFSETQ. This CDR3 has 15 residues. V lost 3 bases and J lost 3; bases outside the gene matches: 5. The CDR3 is CASSYRTGGDYGYTF. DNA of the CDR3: TGCGCCAGCAGCTATCGGACAGGGGGTGACTATGGCTACACCTTC. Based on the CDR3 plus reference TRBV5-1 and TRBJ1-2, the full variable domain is KAGVTQTPRYLIKTRGQQVTLSCSPISGHRSVSWYQQTPGQGLQFLFEYFSETQRNKGNFPGRFSGRQFSNSRSEMNVSTLELGDSALYLCASSYRTGGDYGYTFGSGTRLTVV.

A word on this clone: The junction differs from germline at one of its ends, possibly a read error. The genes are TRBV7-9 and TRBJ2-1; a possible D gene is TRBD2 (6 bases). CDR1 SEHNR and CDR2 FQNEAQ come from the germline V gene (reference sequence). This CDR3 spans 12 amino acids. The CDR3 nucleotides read TGTGCCAGCAGCTTAGGAGGGCCTAGCGTGATCTTC. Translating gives CASSLGGPSVIF.

As DNA, the CDR3 is TGTGCCAGTAGTCCCGGGACTCGCAATGAGCAGTTCTTC. This translates into CASSPGTRNEQFF. V is TRBV19 and J is TRBJ2-1, with TRBD2 as a possible D gene (6 bases). Germline CDR1 is LNHDA and CDR2 is SQIVND (reference sequence). The V end was cut by 5 bases, the J end by 6 bases, with 11 bases between. The CDR3 has 13 residues. Together with reference TRBV19 and TRBJ2-1, the CDR3 gives the full variable domain: DGGITQSPKYLFRKEGQNVTLSCEQNLNHDAMYWYRQDPGQGLRLIYYSQIVNDFQKGDIAEGYSVSREKKESFPLTVTSAQKNPTAFYLCASSPGTRNEQFFGPGTRLTVL.

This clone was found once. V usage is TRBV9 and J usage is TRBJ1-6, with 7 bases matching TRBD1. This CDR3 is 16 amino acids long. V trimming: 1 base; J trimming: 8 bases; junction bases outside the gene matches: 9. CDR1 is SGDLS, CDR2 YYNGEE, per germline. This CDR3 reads CASSVTTTGSYSPLHF. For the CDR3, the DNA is TGTGCCAGCAGCGTAACCACGACAGGGAGTTATTCACCCCTCCACTTT.

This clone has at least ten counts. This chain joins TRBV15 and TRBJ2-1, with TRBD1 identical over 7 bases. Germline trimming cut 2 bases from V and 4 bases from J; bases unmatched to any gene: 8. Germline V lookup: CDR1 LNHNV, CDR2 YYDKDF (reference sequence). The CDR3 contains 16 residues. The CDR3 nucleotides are TGTGCCACCAGCAGAACTAGGACAGGCGGTTACAATGAGCAGTTCTTC. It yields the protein CATSRTRTGGYNEQFF.

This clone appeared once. The CDR3 here is CASSHLAGGNNEQFF. As DNA, the CDR3 is TGTGCCAGCAGCCATCTAGCGGGGGGAAACAATGAGCAGTTCTTC. The chain is built from TRBV5-4 and TRBJ2-1; 11 bases line up with TRBD2. The trim removed 4 bases at V and 5 bases at J, leaving 5 bases unmatched. The CDR3 sequence is 15 residues long. Germline-derived CDR1 and CDR2 are SGHNT and YYREEE (reference sequence).

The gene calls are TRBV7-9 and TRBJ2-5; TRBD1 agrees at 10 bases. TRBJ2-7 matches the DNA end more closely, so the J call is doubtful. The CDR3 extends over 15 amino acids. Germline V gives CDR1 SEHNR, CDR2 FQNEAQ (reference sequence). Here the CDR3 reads CASRPTGTGDHEQYF. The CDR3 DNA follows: TGTGCCAGCAGACCGACCGGGACAGGGGACCACGAGCAGTACTTC.

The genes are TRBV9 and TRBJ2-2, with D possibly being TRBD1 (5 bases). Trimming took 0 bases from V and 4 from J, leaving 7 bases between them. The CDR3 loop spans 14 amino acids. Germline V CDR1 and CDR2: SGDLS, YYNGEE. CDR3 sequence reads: CASSVVQGTGELFF. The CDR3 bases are TGTGCCAGCAGCGTAGTCCAGGGCACCGGGGAGCTGTTTTTT.

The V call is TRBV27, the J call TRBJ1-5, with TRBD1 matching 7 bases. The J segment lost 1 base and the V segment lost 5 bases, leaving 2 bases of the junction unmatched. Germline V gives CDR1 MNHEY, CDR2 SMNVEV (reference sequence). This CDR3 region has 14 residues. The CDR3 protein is CASSPRGSNQPQHF. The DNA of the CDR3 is TGTGCCAGCAGTCCCAGGGGGAGCAATCAGCCCCAGCATTTT.

The CDR3 spells CAWSRGDRVYSNQPQHF. The CDR3 nucleotides are TGTGCCTGGAGTCGGGGGGACAGGGTCTATAGCAATCAGCCCCAGCATTTT. The genes are TRBV30 and TRBJ1-5; 9 positions match TRBD1. Germline lookup yields CDR1 GTSNPN and CDR2 SVGIG (reference sequence). This CDR3 is 17 amino acids long. The J segment lost 0 bases and the V segment lost 2 bases, leaving 8 bases of the junction unmatched.

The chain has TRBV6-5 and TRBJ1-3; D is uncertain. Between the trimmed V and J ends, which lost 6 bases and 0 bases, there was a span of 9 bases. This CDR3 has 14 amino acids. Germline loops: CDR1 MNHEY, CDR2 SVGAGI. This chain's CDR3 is CASSLEISGNTIYF. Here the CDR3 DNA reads TGTGCCAGCAGCCTGGAGATCTCTGGAAACACCATATATTTT.

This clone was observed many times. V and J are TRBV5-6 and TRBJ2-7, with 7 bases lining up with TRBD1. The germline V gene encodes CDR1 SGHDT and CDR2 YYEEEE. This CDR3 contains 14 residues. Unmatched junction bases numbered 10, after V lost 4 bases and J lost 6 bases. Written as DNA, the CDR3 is TGTGCCAGCAGCCCCGAGACCTACAGGGGCGAGCAGTACTTC. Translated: CASSPETYRGEQYF.

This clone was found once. In DNA form, the CDR3 reads TGTGCCAGCAGTCCTGGGGGACAGGGGGTGTCACCCCTCCACTTT. Protein: CASSPGGQGVSPLHF. The chain joins TRBV6-5 to TRBJ1-6; 11 bases match TRBD1. CDR3 size: 15 residues. CDR1 is MNHEY and CDR2 is SVGAGI in the germline V gene. V shed 5 bases, J shed 10 bases, and the junction held 7 bases outside the gene matches.

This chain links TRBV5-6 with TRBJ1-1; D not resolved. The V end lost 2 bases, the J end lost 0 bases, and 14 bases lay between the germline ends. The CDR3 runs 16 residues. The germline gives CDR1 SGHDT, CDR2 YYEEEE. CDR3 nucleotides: TGTGCCAGCAGCTTCTGGTCCCGGGGAGTGAACACTGAAGCTTTCTTT. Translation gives CASSFWSRGVNTEAFF.

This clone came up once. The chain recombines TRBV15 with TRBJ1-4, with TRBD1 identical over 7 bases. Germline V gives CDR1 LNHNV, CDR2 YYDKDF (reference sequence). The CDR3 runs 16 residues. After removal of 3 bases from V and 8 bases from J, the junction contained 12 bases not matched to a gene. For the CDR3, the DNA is TGTGCCACCAGCAGGTACATGACAGGGCCGGACGAAAAACTGTTTTTT. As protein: CATSRYMTGPDEKLFF. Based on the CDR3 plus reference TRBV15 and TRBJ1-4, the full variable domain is DAMVIQNPRYQVTQFGKPVTLSCSQTLNHNVMYWYQQKSSQAPKLLFHYYDKDFNNEADTPDNFQSRRPNTSFCFLDIRSPGLGDTAMYLCATSRYMTGPDEKLFFGSGTQLSVL.

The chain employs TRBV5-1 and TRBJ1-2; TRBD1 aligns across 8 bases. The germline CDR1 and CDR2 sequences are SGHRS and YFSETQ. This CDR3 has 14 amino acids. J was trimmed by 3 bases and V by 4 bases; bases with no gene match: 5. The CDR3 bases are TGCGCCAGCAGCACTGGACAGGGTGACTATGGCTACACCTTC. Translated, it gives CASSTGQGDYGYTF.

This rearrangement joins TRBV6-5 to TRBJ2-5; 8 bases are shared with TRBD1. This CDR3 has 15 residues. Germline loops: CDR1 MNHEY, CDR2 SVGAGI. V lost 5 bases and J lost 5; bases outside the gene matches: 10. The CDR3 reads CASSPSNRGWETQYF. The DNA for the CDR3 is TGTGCCAGCAGTCCCTCCAACAGGGGGTGGGAGACCCAGTACTTC.